Shown below are 28 T cell receptor beta chains from a single sample sequenced in a study of T cell repertoires in cytomegalovirus infection. TCRdb redid the calling of the reads with MiXCR, one entry per CDR3 protein. The sample records about 46,000 distinct CDR3 sequences, 20% to 25% being singletons. No antigen has been assigned to these receptors. Sequenced material: PBMCs, sequenced either directly or after in vitro stimulation (not recorded which). The receptor source for this set is a human donor in good health (CMV status not recorded). Some clones in this sample may be carry-over from other donors' samples.

The chain links TRBV9 to TRBJ2-2; D may be TRBD1 (6 bases). The germline V and J ends were trimmed by 4 bases and 7 bases, with 14 bases remaining between them. There are 14 residues in the CDR3. Germline CDR1 is SGDLS and CDR2 is YYNGEE. In DNA, the CDR3 is TGTGCCAGCAGCCCACAGGGATTAGGCGGGGAGCTGTTTTTT. This gives the protein CASSPQGLGGELFF. Full variable domain (remainder filled in from reference TRBV9 and TRBJ2-2): DSGVTQTPKHLITATGQRVTLRCSPRSGDLSVYWYQQSLDQGLQFLIQYYNGEERAKGNILERFSAQQFPDLHSELNLSSLELGDSALYFCASSPQGLGGELFFGEGSRLTVL.

This clonotype was seen more than once but under ten times. The chain employs TRBV12-3 or TRBV12-4 and TRBJ2-5; D not certain. V was cut by 4 bases and J by 5 bases, with 14 bases left in between. The CDR3 contains 14 residues. The CDR3 coding sequence is TGTGCCAGCAGTTCGCCTGGGGTTCCCGAGACCCAGTACTTC. Translated: CASSSPGVPETQYF.

This clonotype was recorded many times. The chain carries TRBV4-1 and TRBJ2-1; D call uncertain. V shed 1 base and J shed 6 bases, with 13 bases lying between them. Germline CDR1 and CDR2: MGHRA and YSYEKL. The CDR3 sequence is 15 residues long. This chain's CDR3 is CASSQANPVGNEQFF. CDR3 DNA sequence: TGCGCCAGCAGCCAAGCCAACCCAGTAGGCAATGAGCAGTTCTTC.

This clonotype was recorded a few times. The V gene is TRBV4-2, the J gene TRBJ1-1; D is uncertain. Per germline, CDR1 LGHNA and CDR2 YNFKEQ. CDR3 length equals 14 residues. Deletions cut 2 bases from V and 6 bases from J, with 13 bases between. CDR3 region: CASSQNLYLSEAFF. CDR3 bases: TGTGCCAGCAGCCAAAATCTGTACCTCTCTGAAGCTTTCTTT.

In this sample, this clonotype turned up many times. The chain has TRBV29-1 and TRBJ1-4; 7 bases map to TRBD1. Germline lookup yields CDR1 SQVTM and CDR2 ANQGSEA. The V segment lost 7 bases and the J segment 2 bases; nucleotides outside the gene matches: 7. The CDR3 is made up of 14 amino acids. CDR3 coding DNA: TGCAGCGCCAGGGGGAGGTCTACTAATGAAAAACTGTTTTTT. Its translation is CSARGRSTNEKLFF.

The rearrangement joins TRBV7-9 to TRBJ1-1; D possibly corresponds to TRBD1 (5 bases). V was shortened by 1 base and J by 6 bases, with 9 bases between the two germline ends. The CDR3 runs 13 residues. CDR1 and CDR2 from the germline V gene are SEHNR and FQNEAQ (reference sequence). The CDR3, as DNA: TGTGCCAGCAGCTTAGTTGGGGGGGCTGAAGCTTTCTTT. Encoded protein: CASSLVGGAEAFF.

This chain links TRBV20-1 with TRBJ1-2, with D possibly matching TRBD1 (6 bases). The CDR3 is made up of 11 amino acids. Germline V gene lookup returns CDR1 DFQATT and CDR2 SNEGSKA (reference sequence). CDR3 sequence (DNA): TGCAGGGCGGACAGTAACTATGGCTACACCTTC. It is translated as CRADSNYGYTF.

In regard to this clonotype: Possible read error: a much larger clone is one base away. A read error is likely, as this CDR3 ends without the conserved phenylalanine or tryptophan. The chain couples TRBV12-3 or TRBV12-4 to TRBJ2-1, with 9 nucleotides matching TRBD1. V was pared by 1 base and J by 6 bases, with 4 bases of the junction left unmatched. The CDR3 extends over 15 amino acids. CDR3: CASSLGTGVANEQFS. CDR3 DNA: TGTGCCAGCAGTTTAGGGACAGGGGTGGCCAATGAGCAGTTCTCC.

The chain uses TRBV10-1 and TRBJ1-1; D possibly corresponds to TRBD1 (5 bases). The germline V gene has CDR1 WNHNN and CDR2 SYGVQD (reference sequence). The CDR3 is made up of 15 amino acids. The V end was cut by 4 bases, the J end by 0 bases, with 12 bases between. CDR3 in amino acids: CASSVGDGMNTEAFF. The CDR3 DNA reads TGCGCCAGCAGTGTCGGGGACGGAATGAACACTGAAGCTTTCTTT.

There are a few counts of this clonotype. The rearrangement links TRBV6-2 or TRBV6-3 to TRBJ2-1; 9 bases map to TRBD1. The CDR3 loop spans 16 amino acids. CDR1 is MNHEY and CDR2 is SVGEGT in the germline V gene. J was trimmed by 9 bases and V by 8 bases; bases with no gene match: 17. CDR3 bases: TGTGCCAGCCGGCACCCGGGACAGGGTACAACTTTTGAGCAGTTCTTC. It specifies CASRHPGQGTTFEQFF.

This chain connects TRBV19 to TRBJ1-1, with D possibly TRBD1 on 5 matching bases. Germline values: CDR1 LNHDA, CDR2 SQIVND (reference sequence). The V gene lost 11 bases and the J gene lost 4 bases, with 14 bases spanning the gap. This CDR3 spans 12 amino acids. In DNA, the CDR3 is TGTGCCCTCCAAGGGGATAGCACTGAAGCTTTCTTT. This translates into CALQGDSTEAFF.

This clonotype occurred a few times. The chain joins TRBV4-3 to TRBJ2-1; the D gene is possibly TRBD1 (7 bases). Trimming pared 0 bases from V and 3 bases from J, leaving 9 bases between. This CDR3 comprises 15 residues. Germline CDR1 reads LGHNA; CDR2 reads YSLEER. CDR3 protein: CASSQDRGDYNEQFF. The CDR3 nucleotides are TGCGCCAGCAGCCAAGACAGGGGGGACTACAATGAGCAGTTCTTC.

This clonotype was observed at least ten times. The rearrangement uses TRBV2 and TRBJ2-7, with TRBD1 as a possible D gene (5 bases). The CDR3 sequence is 14 residues long. CDR1 and CDR2 from the germline V gene are SNHLY and FYNNEI. V was shortened by 1 base and J by 4 bases, with 11 bases between the two germline ends. The CDR3 DNA sequence: TGTGCCAGCAGTGAAGTCAGGGTGGGTTACGAGCAGTACTTC. Translation: CASSEVRVGYEQYF.

The V gene is TRBV7-9, the J gene TRBJ2-7; 10 bases align to TRBD1. V gave up 5 bases and J gave up 3 bases; unmatched junction bases: 13. The CDR3 runs to 17 residues. In germline, CDR1 is SEHNR, CDR2 FQNEAQ (reference sequence). The CDR3 reads CASSLYLGQGVVYEQYF. As DNA, the CDR3 is TGTGCCAGCAGCCTCTACCTAGGACAGGGGGTAGTCTACGAGCAGTACTTC. The complete variable domain, with remaining parts taken from reference TRBV7-9 and TRBJ2-7, reads DTGVSQNPRHKITKRGQNVTFRCDPISEHNRLYWYRQTLGQGPEFLTYFQNEAQLEKSRLLSDRFSAERPKGSFSTLEIQRTEQGDSAMYLCASSLYLGQGVVYEQYFGPGTRLTVT.

This clonotype has more than one count but fewer than ten. This chain's CDR3 is CSARGTGTGRSNEQFF. CDR3 coding DNA: TGCAGTGCTAGAGGAACCGGGACAGGGAGAAGCAATGAGCAGTTCTTC. V is TRBV20-1 and J is TRBJ2-1; 9 nucleotides agree with TRBD1. This CDR3 region has 16 residues. With V trimmed by 1 base and J by 6 bases, 10 bases remained unmatched. Germline V CDR1 and CDR2: DFQATT, SNEGSKA (reference sequence).

This clonotype has ten or more counts. DNA of the CDR3: TGTGCCAGCAGCCCCTCACTATCCGGGTCGGGGGAGACCCAGTACTTC. This gives the protein CASSPSLSGSGETQYF. J is TRBJ2-5 and V is TRBV11-2; D might be TRBD2 (5 bases). The CDR3 is made up of 16 amino acids. With 5 bases removed from V and 5 bases from J, the gap between germline ends came to 21 bases. Germline V gene data show CDR1 as SGHAT and CDR2 as FQNNGV.

The DNA for the CDR3 is TGTGCCAGCAGTCTGCTTGATGGCTACACCTTC. Its translation: CASSLLDGYTF. This sequence joins TRBV12-3 or TRBV12-4 and TRBJ1-2, with D unresolved. Trimming took 5 bases from V and 6 from J, leaving 7 bases between them. The CDR3 consists of 11 residues.

The chain joins TRBV13 to TRBJ2-7, with 10 positions matching TRBD1. Germline CDR1 and CDR2: PRHDT and FYEKMQ (reference sequence). V was pared by 4 bases and J by 3 bases, with 6 bases of the junction left unmatched. This CDR3 contains 15 residues. CDR3 bases: TGTGCCAGCAGCTCGTCAGACAGGGGGCACTACGAGCAGTACTTC. This translates into CASSSSDRGHYEQYF. Complete variable domain (other parts from reference TRBV13 and TRBJ2-7): AAGVIQSPRHLIKEKRETATLKCYPIPRHDTVYWYQQGPGQDPQFLISFYEKMQSDKGSIPDRFSAQQFSDYHSELNMSSLELGDSALYFCASSSSDRGHYEQYFGPGTRLTVT.

The V gene is TRBV27, the J gene TRBJ2-3, with 12 bases lining up with TRBD2. Germline CDR1 reads MNHEY; CDR2 reads SMNVEV (reference sequence). The CDR3 sequence is 15 residues long. Germline trimming cut 7 bases from V and 5 bases from J; bases unmatched to any gene: 7. The CDR3 sequence: CASNLAGGRGDTQYF. CDR3 bases: TGTGCCAGCAACCTAGCGGGGGGGCGGGGAGATACGCAGTATTTT.

The sample holds many counts of this clonotype. The rearrangement links TRBV4-1 to TRBJ1-2; D uncertain. This CDR3 has 14 residues. Trimming cost V 7 bases and J 4 bases, with 16 bases left between them. Looked up from germline, CDR1 is MGHRA and CDR2 is YSYEKL. The CDR3 sequence is CASMGLTSAYGYTF. For the CDR3, the DNA is TGCGCCAGCATGGGTCTGACCTCCGCCTATGGCTACACCTTC.

This clonotype was picked up many times. V gene TRBV7-6 combines with J gene TRBJ1-1; 7 bases map to TRBD1. The CDR3 covers 13 residues. The V segment lost 4 bases and the J segment 3 bases; nucleotides outside the gene matches: 2. In germline, CDR1 is SGHVS, CDR2 FNYEAQ. The CDR3 DNA sequence: TGTGCCAGCAGCTATGACAGGGACACTGAAGCTTTCTTT. This translates into CASSYDRDTEAFF.

The genes are TRBV27 and TRBJ2-5, with TRBD2 matching 11 bases. J lost 2 bases, V lost 4 bases, and 6 bases had no gene match. This CDR3 contains 16 residues. Germline lookup yields CDR1 MNHEY and CDR2 SMNVEV (reference sequence). CDR3 amino acids: CASSSRRLAGQETQYF. CDR3 coding DNA: TGTGCCAGCAGTTCTCGCCGACTAGCGGGGCAAGAGACCCAGTACTTC.

This clonotype was seen many times. The chain uses TRBV9 and TRBJ2-1; D remains ambiguous. The CDR3 runs to 15 residues. The V end lost 4 bases, the J end lost 5 bases, and 16 bases lay between the germline ends. Per germline, CDR1 SGDLS and CDR2 YYNGEE. CDR3 in amino acids: CASSSPGRFDNEQFF. CDR3 DNA sequence: TGTGCCAGCAGCAGTCCGGGCAGGTTCGACAATGAGCAGTTCTTC.

The rearrangement joins TRBV20-1 to TRBJ2-5; D not certain. The V gene lost 6 bases and the J gene lost 5 bases, with 13 bases spanning the gap. This CDR3 region has 12 residues. The germline CDR1 and CDR2 sequences are DFQATT and SNEGSKA (reference sequence). CDR3 in amino acids: CSAVNDWETQYF. The CDR3, as DNA: TGCAGTGCGGTTAACGACTGGGAGACCCAGTACTTC.

Concerning this clonotype itself: One end of the junction does not line up with germline, which may come from a read error. This rearrangement joins TRBV10-3 to TRBJ2-7; D ambiguous. CDR1 ENHRY and CDR2 SYGVKD come from the germline V gene. The length of the CDR3 is 11 residues. The CDR3 coding sequence is TGTACCATCAGTGTGAACTACGAGCAGTACTTC. Amino acid sequence: CTISVNYEQYF.

The chain uses TRBV7-6 and TRBJ1-1; no definite D call. Trimming shortened V by 1 base and J by 1 base, and 7 bases separated the two germline ends. This CDR3 has 14 residues. The germline CDR1 and CDR2 sequences are SGHVS and FNYEAQ. CDR3 in DNA: TGTGCCAGCAGCTTAGACCGGGGGAACACTGAAGCTTTCTTT. It specifies CASSLDRGNTEAFF.

A single count supports this clonotype. This chain joins TRBV5-4 and TRBJ2-1; unclear D gene. V shed 4 bases and J shed 8 bases, with 10 bases lying between them. CDR3 length: 12 amino acids. The germline V gene encodes CDR1 SGHNT and CDR2 YYREEE (reference sequence). The CDR3 nucleotides are TGTGCCAGCAGCCTTCCGTTGGATGAGCAGTTCTTC. It translates to CASSLPLDEQFF.

In its sample, this clonotype was seen many times. The gene calls are TRBV6-2 or TRBV6-3 and TRBJ2-2, with TRBD2 matching over 10 bases. The CDR3 is 14 amino acids. From germline, CDR1 is MNHEY and CDR2 SVGEGT. J lost 7 bases, V lost 6 bases, and 5 bases had no gene match. The CDR3, as DNA: TGTGCCAGCAGCGTGACTAGCGGGCACGGGGAGCTGTTTTTT. Its translation is CASSVTSGHGELFF.